This is a list of T cell receptor beta chains from one sample in a study of cytomegalovirus exposure and HLA in healthy donors. TCRdb's table, derived via immunoSEQ multiplex PCR, lists solely in-frame clones and lacks some. In the table there are 130,000 to 150,000 clones, 76% of which are singletons. The sample taken for sequencing was PBMCs. The receptors here all came from a woman in her thirties or forties in good health and CMV-seronegative. Each CDR3 is given with its conserved first and last residue. The order of the fields is clone size, V gene, J gene, D gene, CDR3 protein, CDR3 DNA. The D gene is left open where the match is weak. Rows may omit the clone size; those that give it use once, few, many or a size class.

abundance: .
v_gene: TRBV19
j_gene: TRBJ2-1
d_gene: .
CDR3aa: CASSIKGGGEQFF
CDR3nt: TGTGCCAGTAGTATAAAAGGGGGTGGTGAGCAGTTCTTC

abundance: .
v_gene: TRBV15
j_gene: TRBJ1-3
d_gene: .
CDR3aa: CATSRVTGSTGNTIYF
CDR3nt: TGTGCCACCAGCAGGGTAACAGGGAGTACTGGAAACACCATATATTTT

abundance: .
v_gene: TRBV5-5
j_gene: TRBJ2-7
d_gene: .
CDR3aa: CASSLFQDSYEQYF
CDR3nt: TGTGCCAGCAGCTTGTTTCAGGATTCCTACGAGCAGTACTTC

abundance: .
v_gene: TRBV19
j_gene: TRBJ1-5
d_gene: TRBD1
CDR3aa: CASSWDRRDSNQPQHF
CDR3nt: TGTGCCAGTAGCTGGGACAGGCGCGATAGCAATCAGCCCCAGCATTTT

abundance: .
v_gene: TRBV5-1
j_gene: TRBJ2-1
d_gene: .
CDR3aa: CASSLSTADGEQFF
CDR3nt: TGCGCCAGCAGCTTGTCGACTGCCGACGGAGAGCAGTTCTTC

abundance: few
v_gene: TRBV4-1
j_gene: TRBJ1-1
d_gene: .
CDR3aa: CASSHDTQGGTEAFF
CDR3nt: TGCGCCAGCAGCCACGACACACAGGGTGGCACTGAAGCTTTCTTT

abundance: medium-sized
v_gene: TRBV9
j_gene: TRBJ2-5
d_gene: TRBD2
CDR3aa: CASSVAGGYQETQYF
CDR3nt: TGTGCCAGCAGCGTAGCGGGAGGGTACCAAGAGACCCAGTACTTC

abundance: once
v_gene: TRBV27
j_gene: TRBJ2-1
d_gene: .
CDR3aa: CASRDLASGHNEQFF
CDR3nt: TGTGCCAGCAGGGACCTAGCCTCAGGCCACAATGAGCAGTTCTTC

abundance: .
v_gene: TRBV7-8
j_gene: TRBJ1-5
d_gene: TRBD1
CDR3aa: CASSLERVGGGGQPQHF
CDR3nt: TGTGCCAGCAGCTTAGAAAGAGTTGGAGGGGGCGGTCAGCCCCAGCATTTT

abundance: .
v_gene: TRBV6-5
j_gene: TRBJ2-7
d_gene: TRBD1
CDR3aa: CASSYGTEYYEQYF
CDR3nt: TGTGCCAGCAGTTACGGGACAGAATACTACGAGCAGTACTTC

abundance: .
v_gene: TRBV11-2
j_gene: TRBJ1-2
d_gene: .
CDR3aa: CASTTYRSHNYGYTF
CDR3nt: TGTGCCAGCACCACTTACAGGTCTCATAACTATGGCTACACCTTC

abundance: .
v_gene: TRBV6-5
j_gene: TRBJ2-6
d_gene: TRBD1
CDR3aa: CASTTGITGANVLTF
CDR3nt: TGTGCCAGCACGACAGGGATAACTGGGGCCAACGTCCTGACTTTC

abundance: .
v_gene: TRBV2
j_gene: TRBJ2-7
d_gene: TRBD1
CDR3aa: CASTILTGASYEQYF
CDR3nt: TGTGCCAGCACTATACTGACAGGGGCCTCCTACGAGCAGTACTTC

abundance: .
v_gene: TRBV11-2
j_gene: TRBJ1-1
d_gene: TRBD1
CDR3aa: CASSYPGGERTEAFF
CDR3nt: TGTGCCAGCAGCTATCCAGGGGGCGAGAGGACTGAAGCTTTCTTT

abundance: .
v_gene: TRBV19
j_gene: TRBJ1-5
d_gene: .
CDR3aa: CASSIWGGGNQPQHF
CDR3nt: TGTGCCAGTAGTATTTGGGGGGGTGGCAATCAGCCCCAGCATTTT

abundance: .
v_gene: TRBV27
j_gene: TRBJ1-1
d_gene: TRBD1
CDR3aa: CASSFRWDRVIGTEAFF
CDR3nt: TGTGCCAGCAGTTTCCGCTGGGACAGGGTTATTGGAACTGAAGCTTTCTTT

abundance: .
v_gene: TRBV5-1
j_gene: TRBJ2-1
d_gene: TRBD1
CDR3aa: CASSSRDRFLTSRVDEQFF
CDR3nt: TGCGCCAGCAGCTCCCGGGACAGGTTTCTGACTAGTAGGGTCGATGAGCAGTTCTTC

abundance: once
v_gene: TRBV25-1
j_gene: TRBJ1-4
d_gene: .
CDR3aa: CASSHPGSANEKLFF
CDR3nt: TGTGCCAGCAGCCACCCAGGGTCGGCTAATGAAAAACTGTTTTTT

abundance: .
v_gene: TRBV4-2
j_gene: TRBJ2-2
d_gene: TRBD2
CDR3aa: CASRLWGGPGELFF
CDR3nt: TGTGCCAGCAGACTTTGGGGGGGACCCGGGGAGCTGTTTTTT

abundance: .
v_gene: TRBV5-1
j_gene: TRBJ2-1
d_gene: .
CDR3aa: CASSSGAQGNEQFF
CDR3nt: TGCGCCAGCAGCTCGGGCGCCCAGGGCAATGAGCAGTTCTTC

abundance: few
v_gene: TRBV7-9
j_gene: TRBJ1-2
d_gene: .
CDR3aa: CASTQEEVRYTF
CDR3nt: TGTGCCAGCACCCAAGAGGAGGTTCGCTACACCTTC

abundance: .
v_gene: TRBV19
j_gene: TRBJ2-5
d_gene: .
CDR3aa: CASSMGGPGETQYF
CDR3nt: TGTGCCAGTAGTATGGGGGGTCCCGGGGAGACCCAGTACTTC

abundance: few
v_gene: TRBV13
j_gene: TRBJ1-4
d_gene: TRBD1
CDR3aa: CASSPRGTGDEKLFF
CDR3nt: TGTGCCAGCAGCCCTCGGGGGACAGGGGATGAAAAACTGTTTTTT

abundance: .
v_gene: TRBV11-3
j_gene: TRBJ2-5
d_gene: .
CDR3aa: CASSLGIYNRGQETQYF
CDR3nt: TGTGCCAGCAGCTTAGGAATATATAATAGGGGGCAAGAGACCCAGTACTTC

abundance: .
v_gene: TRBV7-6
j_gene: TRBJ1-4
d_gene: .
CDR3aa: CASSLSVNEKLFF
CDR3nt: TGTGCCAGCAGCTTATCGGTGAATGAAAAACTGTTTTTT

abundance: .
v_gene: TRBV2
j_gene: TRBJ1-6
d_gene: TRBD1
CDR3aa: CASNRGTYNSPLHF
CDR3nt: TGTGCCAGCAACAGGGGCACCTATAATTCACCCCTCCACTTT

abundance: .
v_gene: TRBV10-1
j_gene: TRBJ2-1
d_gene: TRBD1
CDR3aa: CASSGWTGDGDEQFF
CDR3nt: TGCGCCAGCAGTGGCTGGACAGGGGATGGGGATGAGCAGTTCTTC

abundance: .
v_gene: TRBV19
j_gene: TRBJ2-2
d_gene: .
CDR3aa: CASSSPQGNTGELFF
CDR3nt: TGTGCCAGTAGTAGCCCCCAGGGAAATACCGGGGAGCTGTTTTTT

abundance: .
v_gene: TRBV6-6
j_gene: TRBJ1-3
d_gene: .
CDR3aa: CASSYSWEAGNTIYF
CDR3nt: TGTGCCAGCAGTTACTCATGGGAGGCGGGAAACACCATATATTTT

abundance: .
v_gene: TRBV28
j_gene: TRBJ2-7
d_gene: .
CDR3aa: CASSIILGSVLYEQYF
CDR3nt: TGTGCCAGCAGCATCATATTAGGTAGCGTACTCTACGAGCAGTACTTC

abundance: .
v_gene: TRBV7-2
j_gene: TRBJ1-5
d_gene: .
CDR3aa: CASSFSGIEAQHF
CDR3nt: TGTGCCAGCAGCTTCAGCGGGATTGAGGCCCAGCATTTT

abundance: once
v_gene: TRBV5-6
j_gene: TRBJ1-6
d_gene: .
CDR3aa: CASSLGGGNSPLHF
CDR3nt: TGTGCCAGCAGCTTGGGGGGCGGTAATTCACCCCTCCACTTT

abundance: few
v_gene: TRBV5-4
j_gene: TRBJ2-3
d_gene: TRBD2
CDR3aa: CASSLGALADRADTQYF
CDR3nt: TGTGCCAGCAGCTTGGGGGCTCTAGCGGATCGGGCAGATACGCAGTATTTT

abundance: .
v_gene: TRBV5-6
j_gene: TRBJ1-2
d_gene: .
CDR3aa: CASSLGHSFFGYTF
CDR3nt: TGTGCCAGCAGCCTGGGACATTCTTTCTTTGGCTACACCTTC

abundance: .
v_gene: TRBV30
j_gene: TRBJ1-3
d_gene: TRBD1
CDR3aa: CAWSRTGSGNTIYF
CDR3nt: TGTGCCTGGAGTCGGACAGGCTCCGGAAACACCATATATTTT

abundance: once
v_gene: TRBV4-2
j_gene: TRBJ2-5
d_gene: TRBD1
CDR3aa: CASSKRDRQETQYF
CDR3nt: TGTGCCAGCAGCAAACGGGACAGACAAGAGACCCAGTACTTC

abundance: .
v_gene: TRBV4-2
j_gene: TRBJ2-4
d_gene: TRBD2
CDR3aa: CASSQAGGYRSKNIQYF
CDR3nt: TGTGCCAGCAGCCAAGCGGGAGGGTACCGTTCCAAAAACATTCAGTACTTC

abundance: .
v_gene: TRBV5-1
j_gene: TRBJ2-5
d_gene: TRBD1
CDR3aa: CASSLGYRGQETQYF
CDR3nt: TGCGCCAGCAGCTTGGGGTACAGGGGGCAAGAGACCCAGTACTTC

abundance: .
v_gene: TRBV6-1
j_gene: TRBJ1-1
d_gene: .
CDR3aa: CAGVPDSMNTEAFF
CDR3nt: TGTGCCGGAGTCCCGGACAGCATGAACACTGAAGCTTTCTTT

abundance: .
v_gene: TRBV28
j_gene: TRBJ1-5
d_gene: TRBD1
CDR3aa: CASSSILQGPNQPQHF
CDR3nt: TGTGCCAGCAGTTCTATCCTACAGGGGCCCAATCAGCCCCAGCATTTT

abundance: .
v_gene: TRBV30
j_gene: TRBJ1-3
d_gene: .
CDR3aa: CAWDDSSGNTIYF
CDR3nt: TGTGCCTGGGACGACAGCTCTGGAAACACCATATATTTT

abundance: .
v_gene: TRBV5-8
j_gene: TRBJ2-4
d_gene: TRBD1
CDR3aa: CASSLQGVAKNIQYF
CDR3nt: TGTGCCAGCAGCCTACAGGGGGTAGCCAAAAACATTCAGTACTTC

abundance: .
v_gene: TRBV19
j_gene: TRBJ2-7
d_gene: .
CDR3aa: CASSPAPKGSYEQYF
CDR3nt: TGTGCCAGTAGTCCGGCCCCAAAGGGGTCCTACGAGCAGTACTTC

abundance: once
v_gene: TRBV30
j_gene: TRBJ1-6
d_gene: .
CDR3aa: CAWSYKGDSPLHF
CDR3nt: TGTGCCTGGAGTTATAAGGGGGACTCACCCCTCCACTTT

abundance: few
v_gene: TRBV5-6
j_gene: TRBJ2-2
d_gene: .
CDR3aa: CASSLQYSIGAGELFF
CDR3nt: TGTGCCAGCAGCTTGCAATACTCGATTGGAGCCGGGGAGCTGTTTTTT

abundance: .
v_gene: TRBV4-1
j_gene: TRBJ2-2
d_gene: TRBD2
CDR3aa: CASSQEASGSVPGELFF
CDR3nt: TGCGCCAGCAGCCAAGAGGCTAGCGGGAGTGTACCCGGGGAGCTGTTTTTT

abundance: .
v_gene: TRBV9
j_gene: TRBJ2-7
d_gene: .
CDR3aa: CASSASGEGWVQYF
CDR3nt: TGTGCCAGCAGCGCCTCAGGCGAAGGCTGGGTGCAGTACTTC